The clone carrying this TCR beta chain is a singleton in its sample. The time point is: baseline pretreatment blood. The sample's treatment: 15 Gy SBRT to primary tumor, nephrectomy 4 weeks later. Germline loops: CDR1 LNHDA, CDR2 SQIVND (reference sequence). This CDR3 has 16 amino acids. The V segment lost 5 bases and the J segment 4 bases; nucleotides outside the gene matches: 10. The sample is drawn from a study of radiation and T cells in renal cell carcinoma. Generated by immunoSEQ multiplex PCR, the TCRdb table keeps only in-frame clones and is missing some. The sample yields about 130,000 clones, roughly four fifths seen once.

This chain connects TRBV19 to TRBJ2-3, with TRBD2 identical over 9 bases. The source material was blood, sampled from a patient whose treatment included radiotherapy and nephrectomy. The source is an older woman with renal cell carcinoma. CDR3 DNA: TGTGCCAGTAGTTCACCGACTAGCGGTGACCCAGATACGCAGTATTTT. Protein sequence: CASSSPTSGDPDTQYF.